Listed below are T cell receptor beta chains from one sample, sequenced in a study of regulatory T cells in long-lasting Graves disease. Each CDR3 protein gets one entry after TCRdb re-called the multiplex PCR reads with MiXCR. The sample yields approximately 380,000 distinct CDR3 sequences, around 20% seen once. This material consisted of peripheral blood mononuclear cells (PBMCs), taken when the disease was refractory, from a patient treated with antithyroid drugs. The receptors were sampled from a female donor with Graves disease. The CDR3 runs from the conserved cysteine through the conserved F or W. A D gene is named only where the DNA matches it firmly. Part of the rows lack a size; the others show once, few, many or a class for expanded clones.

TRBJ2-7,TRBV20-1,NA,NA,TGCAGTGCTAGCAAAGATGGTGGACTGAACCCCTACGAGCAGTACTTC,CSASKDGGLNPYEQYF
TRBJ1-1,TRBV12-3/TRBV12-4,TRBD1,many,TGTGCCAGCAGTTTCTCCGGGACAGGGGGCCGCACTGAAGCTTTCTTT,CASSFSGTGGRTEAFF
TRBJ1-5,TRBV27,NA,many,TGTGCCAGCAGCAAAGGGGCAGGCCATCAGCCCCAGCATTTT,CASSKGAGHQPQHF
TRBJ2-5,TRBV7-2,NA,few,TGTGCCAGCAGCTTCGGTACCCCTGAGACCCAGTACTTC,CASSFGTPETQYF
TRBJ2-7,TRBV7-2,TRBD2,many,TGTGCCAGCAGCTTTAGCGGGAACGAGCAGTACTTC,CASSFSGNEQYF
TRBJ1-2,TRBV9,NA,few,TGTGCCAGCAGCGTAGGAGACGGGCCCTATGGCTACACCTTC,CASSVGDGPYGYTF
TRBJ1-6,TRBV6-1,TRBD1,many,TGTGCCAGCACCCGGGACAGCCTATCACCCCTCCACTTT,CASTRDSLSPLHF
TRBJ1-5,TRBV20-1,NA,NA,TGCAGTGCTAGTCTCGAGGGTTACAATCAGCCCCAGCATTTT,CSASLEGYNQPQHF
TRBJ1-1,TRBV29-1,NA,many,TGCAGCGTTTTGGGGGGCTTAAACACTGAAGCTTTCTTT,CSVLGGLNTEAFF
TRBJ2-5,TRBV11-2,TRBD2,many,TGTGCCAGCAGGTTCAACTCGGGACTAGCGGAAGAGACCCAGTACTTC,CASRFNSGLAEETQYF
TRBJ1-1,TRBV29-1,NA,NA,TGCAGCGGGACCTTACGGCTGGGTGGCACTGAAGCTTTCTTT,CSGTLRLGGTEAFF
TRBJ2-7,TRBV30,NA,few,TGTGCCTGGAGTACCCTTGAGGGCTACGAGCAGTACTTC,CAWSTLEGYEQYF
TRBJ2-1,TRBV7-3,TRBD2,few,TGTGCCAGCAGCTTAAGTGTCGGGACTAGCTATGAGCAGTTCTTC,CASSLSVGTSYEQFF
TRBJ2-7,TRBV6-1,TRBD1,few,TGTGCCAGCAGATCTACAGGGGAATACGAGCAGTACTTC,CASRSTGEYEQYF
TRBJ2-3,TRBV6-1,NA,NA,TGTGCCAGCACCGTGGACAGAAGCACAGATACGCAGTATTTT,CASTVDRSTDTQYF
TRBJ2-4,TRBV24-1,NA,many,TGTGCCACCAGTGACGGCGTAGCCAAAAACATTCAGTACTTC,CATSDGVAKNIQYF
TRBJ1-6,TRBV19,TRBD1,NA,TGTGCCAGTACCACTAGGACAGGGGGTAATTCACCCCTCCACTTT,CASTTRTGGNSPLHF
TRBJ1-5,TRBV7-2,TRBD1,many,TGTGCCAGCAGCTCACAGGGGGTCCAACAGCCCCAGCATTTT,CASSSQGVQQPQHF
TRBJ2-7,TRBV20-1,TRBD1,NA,TGCAGTGCCTCGAACAGGGGGCCCTACGAGCAGTACTTC,CSASNRGPYEQYF
TRBJ1-5,TRBV6-2/TRBV6-3,NA,many,TGTGCCAGCAGGGGGGGTTTCGATCTACCCCAGCATTTT,CASRGGFDLPQHF
TRBJ2-7,TRBV6-1,NA,many,TGTGCCAGCAGACCCACTCTCCTGGACTCCAAAACCGAGCAGTACTTC,CASRPTLLDSKTEQYF
TRBJ2-7,TRBV10-3,NA,NA,TGTGCCATCAGTGTCCGGGACGGAGACTCCTACGAGCAGTACTTC,CAISVRDGDSYEQYF
TRBJ1-5,TRBV27,NA,many,TGTGCCAGCAGTTTATCAGCAAATAGCAATCAGCCCCAGCATTTT,CASSLSANSNQPQHF
TRBJ2-3,TRBV2,NA,NA,TGTGCCAGCGGGACCCGGCTGCAGTATTTT,CASGTRLQYF
TRBJ1-1,TRBV28,NA,many,TGTGCCAGCAGTCCGAGGGGACAGAACACTGAAGCTTTCTTT,CASSPRGQNTEAFF
TRBJ2-5,TRBV18,NA,many,TGTGCCAGCTCACCAAAGAGACGCTTCCAAGAGACCCAGTACTTC,CASSPKRRFQETQYF
TRBJ1-2,TRBV6-1,NA,many,TGTGCCAGCAGTGAAGGGTTGCTCTTTGGCTACACCTTC,CASSEGLLFGYTF
TRBJ2-2,TRBV6-2/TRBV6-3,NA,NA,TGTGCCAGCAGCCAACCTACCGGGACAACCAACACCGGGGAGCTGTTTTTT,CASSQPTGTTNTGELFF
TRBJ1-2,TRBV19,NA,NA,TGTGCCAGTAGTATAGAGGGATATGGCTACACCTTC,CASSIEGYGYTF
TRBJ2-7,TRBV30,NA,NA,TGTGCCTGGAGTCCCCGGGACAACGAGCAGTACTTC,CAWSPRDNEQYF
TRBJ1-2,TRBV6-1,NA,many,TGTGCCAGCAGTCCAACGCGGGCCTATGGCTACACCTTC,CASSPTRAYGYTF
TRBJ2-3,TRBV20-1,NA,NA,TGCAGTGCTAGAGATCTCCGCAATTGGGGCACAGATACGCAGTATTTT,CSARDLRNWGTDTQYF
TRBJ1-5,TRBV7-2,NA,few,TGTGCCAGCAGCCCGGGGGTAGGCAATTTTCAGCCCCAGCATTTT,CASSPGVGNFQPQHF
TRBJ1-6,TRBV6-1,NA,many,TGTGCCAGCAGCTGGGTGGGGGCGCGAAATTCACCCCTCCACTTT,CASSWVGARNSPLHF
TRBJ2-7,TRBV7-9,TRBD2,few,TGTGCCAGCAGCTCCCCGGCGGGAGGGCTCTCCTACGAGCAGTACTTC,CASSSPAGGLSYEQYF
TRBJ1-2,TRBV11-2,TRBD1,NA,TGTGCCAGCAGCAAGGGGACAGGGGGCGGCTATGGCTACACCTTC,CASSKGTGGGYGYTF
TRBJ2-5,TRBV19,TRBD1,many,TGTGCCAGTAGCCAAACAGGGACAGTTGTCGAGACCCAGTACTTC,CASSQTGTVVETQYF
TRBJ2-3,TRBV7-9,TRBD1,few,TGTGCCAGCAGCACCCGGGACAGGGTTACAGATACGCAGTATTTT,CASSTRDRVTDTQYF
TRBJ2-7,TRBV20-1,NA,NA,TGCAGTGCTAGCGCGGTAGGCGAGCAGTACTTC,CSASAVGEQYF
TRBJ1-5,TRBV19,NA,NA,TGTGCCAGTAGAGCCCGAAGGGACGGCAATCAGCCCCGGCATTTT,CASRARRDGNQPRHF
TRBJ1-2,TRBV3-2,NA,few,TGTGCCAGCAGCCAAGAGAGTTGGGGATTCAACTATGGCTACACCTTC,CASSQESWGFNYGYTF
TRBJ1-5,TRBV7-8,NA,many,TGTGCCAGCAGCTTAATATTAGCTAGCAATCAGCCCCAGCATTTT,CASSLILASNQPQHF
TRBJ1-1,TRBV20-1,NA,many,TGCAGTGCAGAAGGGGAATGGGGCACTGAAGCTTTCTTT,CSAEGEWGTEAFF
TRBJ2-5,TRBV5-6,TRBD1,few,TGTGCCAGCACCCAGGACAGGGCAGGAGAGACCCAGTACTTC,CASTQDRAGETQYF
TRBJ1-2,TRBV16,TRBD1,NA,TGTGCCAGCAGCCAATCTGCAGGGGGCATTGGCTACACCTTC,CASSQSAGGIGYTF
TRBJ2-5,TRBV6-2/TRBV6-3,NA,many,TGTGCCAGCAGTTATGACCTGGGCGTGGAGACCCAGTACTTC,CASSYDLGVETQYF